The TCR beta chain under discussion was sequenced for a study of T cells after yellow fever vaccination. Production of TCR cDNA was by 5'RACE template switching, which also added a universal primer site and UMIs. TCRdb re-analysed the 5' RACE reads in MiXCR, keeping a single row per CDR3 protein. The sample contains some 400,000 distinct CDR3 sequences, roughly 20% of which appear only once. This clonotype was counted between two and nine times. The antigen is unknown. Study-level results: Reappearance after the booster was observed for most primary-vaccination clones (roughly 97% CD4, over 75% CD8). Overall, a small share of clonotypes was seen in both CD4 and CD8 compartments. One caveat is that FACS-sorted repertoires could contain abundant clonotypes contaminating from the bulk population.

This TCR came from a man aged 18 to 29 who received the YFV17D yellow fever vaccine. Sequenced material: PBMCs, taken before the yellow fever booster vaccination.

DNA for the CDR3: TGCAGCGGGCGTTGGGGAACAAGCGAAAAACTGTTTTTT. Amino acid sequence: CSGRWGTSEKLFF. This sequence joins TRBV29-1 and TRBJ1-4; D not certain. Germline CDR1 and CDR2: SQVTM and ANQGSEA. The CDR3 has 13 amino acids. With 7 bases removed from V and 8 bases from J, the gap between germline ends came to 17 bases.